These T cell receptor beta chains were read from a single sample in a study of blood T cell repertoires in COVID-19. Only in-frame clones appear in the TCRdb table, and some are missing; sequencing was by immunoSEQ multiplex PCR. In the table there are 150,000 to 200,000 clones, 65% to 85% of which are singletons. The sequenced material came from peripheral blood. Receptors originate from a woman at least 80 years old with active or convalescent COVID-19. Both conserved end residues are part of each CDR3. The D gene is left open where the match is weak. Not every row has a clone size; where given, it reads once, few, many or a size class.

v_call: TRBV10-3; j_call: TRBJ1-3; clone_size: NA; d_call: TRBD1; cdr3_nt: TGTGCCATCAGCACGACAGGGTCTGGAAACACCATATATTTT; cdr3_aa: CAISTTGSGNTIYF
v_call: TRBV6-2/TRBV6-3; j_call: TRBJ2-3; clone_size: NA; d_call: TRBD2; cdr3_nt: TGTGCCAGCAGTTACTCGGAGCGGGGGAGCACAGATACGCAGTATTTT; cdr3_aa: CASSYSERGSTDTQYF
v_call: TRBV19; j_call: TRBJ1-2; clone_size: NA; d_call: NA; cdr3_nt: TGTGCCAGTAGCCTCCCCGGGGGTACGAACTATGGCTACACCTTC; cdr3_aa: CASSLPGGTNYGYTF
v_call: TRBV10-3; j_call: TRBJ2-5; clone_size: NA; d_call: NA; cdr3_nt: TGTGCCATCAGTGCTCCGGGACACAGCCAAGAGACCCAGTACTTC; cdr3_aa: CAISAPGHSQETQYF
v_call: TRBV24-1; j_call: TRBJ2-1; clone_size: NA; d_call: TRBD2; cdr3_nt: TGTGCCACCAGTGATTCCGGACCAAGCGGGGGGACCTACAATGAGCAGTTCTTC; cdr3_aa: CATSDSGPSGGTYNEQFF
v_call: TRBV10-3; j_call: TRBJ2-3; clone_size: NA; d_call: TRBD2; cdr3_nt: TGTGCCATCAGTGAGTCGGATAGCGGGGATACGCAGTATTTT; cdr3_aa: CAISESDSGDTQYF
v_call: TRBV5-1; j_call: TRBJ2-7; clone_size: NA; d_call: TRBD1; cdr3_nt: TGCGCCAGCAGCCTTGACTCCGGGACAGCCTACGAGCAGTACTTC; cdr3_aa: CASSLDSGTAYEQYF
v_call: TRBV6-6; j_call: TRBJ1-4; clone_size: NA; d_call: TRBD1; cdr3_nt: TGTGCCAGCAGTTACTCAGGACAGGGGCAGAGGGAAAAACTGTTTTTT; cdr3_aa: CASSYSGQGQREKLFF
v_call: TRBV19; j_call: TRBJ1-5; clone_size: NA; d_call: TRBD1; cdr3_nt: TGTGCCAGTAGGGGACAGCCAAATCAGCCCCAGCATTTT; cdr3_aa: CASRGQPNQPQHF
v_call: TRBV7-8; j_call: TRBJ1-2; clone_size: NA; d_call: TRBD1; cdr3_nt: TGTGCCAGCAGCTTGAACAGGGGCTATGGCTACACCTTC; cdr3_aa: CASSLNRGYGYTF
v_call: TRBV18; j_call: TRBJ2-6; clone_size: NA; d_call: NA; cdr3_nt: TGTGCCAGCTCACCCCCCCGGCAGGCGTTCTCTGGGGCCAACGTCCTGACTTTC; cdr3_aa: CASSPPRQAFSGANVLTF
v_call: TRBV19; j_call: TRBJ2-5; clone_size: NA; d_call: TRBD1; cdr3_nt: TGTGCCAGTAGACCGGGACAGGGGGGGCAAGAGACCCAGTACTTC; cdr3_aa: CASRPGQGGQETQYF
v_call: TRBV11-3; j_call: TRBJ2-2; clone_size: once; d_call: NA; cdr3_nt: TGTGCCAGCAGCTTAGGGGCTGTGAACACCGGGGAGCTGTTTTTT; cdr3_aa: CASSLGAVNTGELFF
v_call: TRBV28; j_call: TRBJ1-2; clone_size: NA; d_call: NA; cdr3_nt: TGTGCCAGCAGTACAGGACCCCGCGGCTATGGCTACACCTTC; cdr3_aa: CASSTGPRGYGYTF
v_call: TRBV29-1; j_call: TRBJ2-1; clone_size: NA; d_call: NA; cdr3_nt: TGCAGCGTTGGGCCGCCGACTAGGACCGTGGACAATGAGCAGTTCTTC; cdr3_aa: CSVGPPTRTVDNEQFF
v_call: TRBV5-1; j_call: TRBJ1-2; clone_size: NA; d_call: NA; cdr3_nt: TGCGCCAGCAGCTCCTCAGGGGAGAACTATGGCTACACCTTC; cdr3_aa: CASSSSGENYGYTF
v_call: TRBV27; j_call: TRBJ1-5; clone_size: NA; d_call: TRBD1; cdr3_nt: TGTGCCAGCAGCACAGGGGGCGGCAATCAGCCCCAGCATTTT; cdr3_aa: CASSTGGGNQPQHF
v_call: TRBV3-1/TRBV3-2; j_call: TRBJ2-7; clone_size: few; d_call: NA; cdr3_nt: TGTGCCAGCAGCCCGGGGGTACCCGGCGAGCAGTACTTC; cdr3_aa: CASSPGVPGEQYF
v_call: TRBV12-3/TRBV12-4; j_call: TRBJ1-5; clone_size: NA; d_call: NA; cdr3_nt: TGTGCCAGCAGTCTCACAGGGAATCAGCCCCAGCATTTT; cdr3_aa: CASSLTGNQPQHF
v_call: TRBV4-1; j_call: TRBJ1-3; clone_size: few; d_call: NA; cdr3_nt: TGCGCCAGCAGCCAACCCCGCCAGGGGTCCGGAAACACCATATATTTT; cdr3_aa: CASSQPRQGSGNTIYF
v_call: TRBV4-2; j_call: TRBJ2-1; clone_size: NA; d_call: TRBD2; cdr3_nt: TGTGCCAGCAGCCAATCCCCCGGGGGGTACAATGAGCAGTTCTTC; cdr3_aa: CASSQSPGGYNEQFF
v_call: TRBV4-1; j_call: TRBJ1-5; clone_size: NA; d_call: TRBD1; cdr3_nt: TGCGCCAGCAGCCAAGGACAGGGAAAGGGTCAGCCCCAGCATTTT; cdr3_aa: CASSQGQGKGQPQHF
v_call: TRBV6-5; j_call: TRBJ2-1; clone_size: NA; d_call: TRBD2; cdr3_nt: TGTGCCAGCTGGCGGGGGGATGGGGCCGGGAATGAGCAGTTCTTC; cdr3_aa: CASWRGDGAGNEQFF
v_call: TRBV25-1; j_call: TRBJ2-3; clone_size: once; d_call: NA; cdr3_nt: TGTGCCAGCAGTGAAATCTCTAGCACAGATACGCAGTATTTT; cdr3_aa: CASSEISSTDTQYF
v_call: TRBV6-2/TRBV6-3; j_call: TRBJ1-2; clone_size: NA; d_call: NA; cdr3_nt: TGTGCCAGCAGCACCGGACGGCGGGAAAGCTATGGCTACACCTTC; cdr3_aa: CASSTGRRESYGYTF
v_call: TRBV6-2/TRBV6-3; j_call: TRBJ2-3; clone_size: NA; d_call: TRBD2; cdr3_nt: TGTGCCAGCAGTCCCCATATCACTCTAGCGGGGATTCGCACAGATACGCAGTATTTT; cdr3_aa: CASSPHITLAGIRTDTQYF
v_call: TRBV10-3; j_call: TRBJ1-5; clone_size: NA; d_call: NA; cdr3_nt: TGTGCCATCAGTGACGGACAGAGGAGCAATCAGCCCCAGCATTTT; cdr3_aa: CAISDGQRSNQPQHF
v_call: TRBV5-1; j_call: TRBJ2-7; clone_size: once; d_call: TRBD2; cdr3_nt: TGCGCCAGCCGCCTAGCGGGGGCAGGGAACTACGAGCAGTACTTC; cdr3_aa: CASRLAGAGNYEQYF
v_call: TRBV6-5; j_call: TRBJ2-3; clone_size: NA; d_call: TRBD1; cdr3_nt: TGTGCCACCAGCCAGGGACAGAGCACAGATACGCAGTATTTT; cdr3_aa: CATSQGQSTDTQYF
v_call: TRBV5-8; j_call: TRBJ1-4; clone_size: NA; d_call: NA; cdr3_nt: TGTGCCAGCAGCTTGAACGAGGACTGGGGTGAAAAACTGTTTTTT; cdr3_aa: CASSLNEDWGEKLFF